A selection of T cell receptor beta chains follows, all from one sample in a study of blood T cell repertoires in COVID-19. TCRdb's copy holds only in-frame clones and misses some; the assay was immunoSEQ multiplex PCR. Here the sample spans about 480,000 clones, about 91% being singletons. Sequenced: peripheral blood. The source of these receptors is a woman between 50 and 59 years old with COVID-19, enrolled during active disease. Both conserved end residues are part of each CDR3. The order of the fields is clone size, V gene, J gene, D gene, CDR3 protein, CDR3 DNA. A D gene is named only where the DNA matches it firmly. Rows give clone size only sometimes, using once, few, many, or a class for an expanded clone.

clone size: -; V gene: TRBV5-4; J gene: TRBJ1-1; D gene: -; CDR3 protein: CASSRTGWYTEAFF; CDR3 DNA: TGTGCCAGCAGTCGAACAGGGTGGTACACTGAAGCTTTCTTT
clone size: -; V gene: TRBV18; J gene: TRBJ2-1; D gene: TRBD2; CDR3 protein: CASSLQREGFYEQFF; CDR3 DNA: TGTGCCAGCTCACTCCAGCGGGAGGGGTTCTATGAGCAGTTCTTC
clone size: -; V gene: TRBV2; J gene: TRBJ1-1; D gene: TRBD1; CDR3 protein: CAGREPTGEDNTEAFF; CDR3 DNA: TGTGCCGGCCGAGAACCGACAGGGGAGGATAACACTGAAGCTTTCTTT
clone size: -; V gene: TRBV9; J gene: TRBJ1-2; D gene: TRBD1; CDR3 protein: CASSVGGTGAIRPYGYTF; CDR3 DNA: TGTGCCAGCAGCGTAGGGGGGACAGGGGCAATCCGCCCCTATGGCTACACCTTC
clone size: -; V gene: TRBV4-1; J gene: TRBJ2-7; D gene: TRBD1; CDR3 protein: CASSQEPGTGSYEQYF; CDR3 DNA: TGCGCCAGCAGCCAAGAACCCGGGACAGGCTCCTACGAGCAGTACTTC
clone size: -; V gene: TRBV5-1; J gene: TRBJ2-7; D gene: TRBD1; CDR3 protein: CASGLGGQAISYEQYF; CDR3 DNA: TGCGCCAGCGGGCTTGGGGGACAGGCCATTTCCTACGAGCAGTACTTC
clone size: -; V gene: TRBV27; J gene: TRBJ1-5; D gene: -; CDR3 protein: CASSLWAGDQPQHF; CDR3 DNA: TGTGCCAGCAGTTTATGGGCAGGGGATCAGCCCCAGCATTTT
clone size: -; V gene: TRBV27; J gene: TRBJ2-2; D gene: -; CDR3 protein: CASSPPLLGELFF; CDR3 DNA: TGTGCCAGCAGTCCCCCCCTATTAGGGGAGCTGTTTTTT
clone size: -; V gene: TRBV7-8; J gene: TRBJ2-3; D gene: TRBD2; CDR3 protein: CASSPGRDRTDTQYF; CDR3 DNA: TGTGCCAGCAGCCCAGGGAGGGATCGCACAGATACGCAGTATTTT
clone size: once; V gene: TRBV9; J gene: TRBJ1-2; D gene: -; CDR3 protein: CASSPLAPGRDYGYTF; CDR3 DNA: TGTGCCAGCAGCCCCTTAGCGCCAGGGAGGGACTATGGCTACACCTTC
clone size: -; V gene: TRBV19; J gene: TRBJ1-1; D gene: -; CDR3 protein: CASRLTSTGTEAFF; CDR3 DNA: TGTGCCAGTAGGCTTACATCGACGGGGACTGAAGCTTTCTTT